This T cell receptor (beta chain) was sequenced for a study of blood T cell repertoires in COVID-19. Study in general: Acute and convalescent COVID-19 samples came from the United States, Italy and Spain. From T cells, B-cell-depleted T cells, or PBMCs came the material, which was cDNA or gDNA.

The V end lost 0 bases, the J end lost 0 bases, and 7 bases lay between the germline ends. The CDR3 runs 16 residues. Germline V CDR1 and CDR2: SGDLS, YYNGEE. The data were produced by immunoSEQ multiplex PCR, yet TCRdb's version contains in-frame clones alone and is incomplete. The table records under 80,000 clones, roughly 72% of them present only once. A Seattle source enrolled patients during active infection and followed them longitudinally. This sequence originates from a man in his sixties with COVID-19, enrolled during active disease. This sequence joins TRBV9 and TRBJ1-6; D is ambiguous. What was sequenced was peripheral blood. DNA for the CDR3: TGTGCCAGCAGCGTAGCCCCCAGCTCCTATAATTCACCCCTCCACTTT. It yields the protein CASSVAPSSYNSPLHF.